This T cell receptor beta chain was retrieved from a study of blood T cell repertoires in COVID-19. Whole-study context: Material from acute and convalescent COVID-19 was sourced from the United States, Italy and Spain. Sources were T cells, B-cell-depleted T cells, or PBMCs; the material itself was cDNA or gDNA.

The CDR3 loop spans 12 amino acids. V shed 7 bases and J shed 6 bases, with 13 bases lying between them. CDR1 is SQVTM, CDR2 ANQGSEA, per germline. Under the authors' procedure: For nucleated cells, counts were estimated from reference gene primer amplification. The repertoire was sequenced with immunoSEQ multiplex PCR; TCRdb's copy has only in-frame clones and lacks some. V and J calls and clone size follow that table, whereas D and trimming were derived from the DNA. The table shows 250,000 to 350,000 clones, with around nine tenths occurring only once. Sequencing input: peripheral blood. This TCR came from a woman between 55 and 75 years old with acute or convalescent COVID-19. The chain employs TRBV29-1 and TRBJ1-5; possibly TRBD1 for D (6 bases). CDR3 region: CSAEGGTQPQHF. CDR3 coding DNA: TGCAGCGCTGAGGGGGGGACTCAGCCCCAGCATTTT.